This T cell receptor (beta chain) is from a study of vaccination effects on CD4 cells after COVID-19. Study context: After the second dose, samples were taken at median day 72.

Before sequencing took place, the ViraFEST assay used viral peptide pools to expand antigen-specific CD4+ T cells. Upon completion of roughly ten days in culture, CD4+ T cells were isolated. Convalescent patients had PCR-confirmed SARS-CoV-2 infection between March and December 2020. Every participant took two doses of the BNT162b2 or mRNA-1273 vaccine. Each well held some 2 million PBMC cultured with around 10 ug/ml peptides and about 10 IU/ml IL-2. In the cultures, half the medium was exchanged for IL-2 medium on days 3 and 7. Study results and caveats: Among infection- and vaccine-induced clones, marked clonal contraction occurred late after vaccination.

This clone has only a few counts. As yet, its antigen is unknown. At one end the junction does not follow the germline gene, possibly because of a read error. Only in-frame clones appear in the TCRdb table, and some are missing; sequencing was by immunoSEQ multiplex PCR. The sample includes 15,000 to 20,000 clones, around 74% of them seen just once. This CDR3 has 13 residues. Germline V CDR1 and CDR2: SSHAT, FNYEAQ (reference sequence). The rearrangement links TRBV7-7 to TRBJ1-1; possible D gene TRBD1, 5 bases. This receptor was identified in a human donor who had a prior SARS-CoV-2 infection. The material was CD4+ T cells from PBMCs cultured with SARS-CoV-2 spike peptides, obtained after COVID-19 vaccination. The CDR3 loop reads CASSQQAGTEAFF. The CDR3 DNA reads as TGTGCTAGCAGCCAACAGGCCGGGACTGAAGCTTTCTTT.